This TCR beta chain was retrieved from a study of T cells in Graves' hyperthyroidism and ophthalmopathy. This clonotype was observed a single time. Hyperthyroidism, newly diagnosed and lasting under 2 months, affected patients aged 18 to 65. The CDR3 covers 16 residues. CDR1 and CDR2 from the germline V gene are SEHNR and FQNEAQ (reference sequence). Trimming at V came to 4 bases and at J to 7 bases, leaving 7 bases not matched to a gene. The investigators amplified TCR beta CDR3 regions from RNA transcripts. In the first-round RT-PCR of the TCR CDR3, the HTBI primer set was used. MiXCR, applied by TCRdb to the multiplex PCR reads, yields one record per CDR3 protein. Of under 300,000 distinct CDR3 sequences in the sample, less than 15% are singletons; the top ten hold approximately 12%.

This receptor was obtained from a woman aged 35 to 49 with Graves' hyperthyroidism that later progressed to Graves' ophthalmopathy. This chain connects TRBV7-9 to TRBJ2-1; 13 nucleotides agree with TRBD2. Sequenced sample: blood. The CDR3 nucleotides read TGTGCCAGCAGCTCCAATCAGACTAGCGGGAGGAATGAGCAGTTCTTC. Encoded protein: CASSSNQTSGRNEQFF.